The sequence of this T cell receptor (beta chain) was determined in a study of neoadjuvant nivolumab and ipilimumab in lung cancer. The study's findings and limits: From pretherapy to surgery, tumor richness and clonality rose with dual therapy. Pretherapy blood TCR richness correlated positively with resected tumor richness.

The V end was cut by 6 bases, the J end by 5 bases, with 10 bases between. The CDR3 consists of 12 residues. The germline V gene encodes CDR1 SNHLY and CDR2 FYNNEI. This clone is termed medium-sized. Its specificity is not known. TCRdb's table, derived via immunoSEQ multiplex PCR, lists solely in-frame clones and lacks some. The table includes over 45,000 clones, around 88% detected once. The rearrangement uses TRBV2 and TRBJ2-5; D remains unclear. This receptor was identified in an adult with non-small cell lung cancer. Some clones in this sample may be carry-over from other donors' samples. Sequences were derived from blood, sampled before neoadjuvant nivolumab, alone or with ipilimumab. The CDR3 DNA reads as TGTGCCAGCAGACTCTTCCGGGAGACCCAGTACTTC. This gives the protein CASRLFRETQYF.